This T cell receptor (beta chain) comes out of a study of blood T cell repertoires in COVID-19. For the study at large: Some COVID-19 samples were acute and others convalescent; all came from the United States, Italy and Spain.

CDR3 length: 13 residues. J gave up 6 bases and V 4 bases, and 7 bases lay outside the gene matches. Per germline, CDR1 SQVTM and CDR2 ANQGSEA. Original processing methods: Scientists estimated how many nucleated cells there were by amplifying reference gene primers. The assay was immunoSEQ multiplex PCR, and TCRdb's table has in-frame clones only and misses some. V and J calls and clone size are those listed in that table; D and trimming were worked out from the DNA. Among around 250,000 clones, 80% to 90% were seen once, and the ten largest hold 1.5% to 2%. In terms of age and location, participants ranged from about 18 to 100 years and lived in approximately 24 US areas.

The source is a woman aged 50 to 60 who had recovered from COVID-19. The rearrangement uses TRBV29-1 and TRBJ2-7; TRBD1 matches 9 bases. Sequenced sample: PBMCs or T cells enriched from blood (not recorded which). CDR3 sequence (DNA): TGCAGCGTTGCGGCCGGGACAGGGACCGAGCAGTACTTC. Residues: CSVAAGTGTEQYF.